This TCR beta chain originates from a study of post-analysis software for immune sequencing data. Study background: Disease trajectories encompassed relapsing-remitting, secondary progressive and progressive-relapsing multiple sclerosis.

Germline CDR1 MDHEN, CDR2 SYDVKM. Trimming took 4 bases from V and 2 from J; bases not matched to a gene: 3. The CDR3 has 15 amino acids. About this clonotype: Its antigen is not known.

TCR beta cDNA libraries included unique molecular identifiers. One entry per CDR3 protein results from TCRdb running MiXCR on the PCR reads. There are roughly 540,000 distinct CDR3 sequences in the sample; 30% to 40% occur only once, and around 6.1% lies in the top ten. Study-level findings and limits: Controls had significantly higher normalized Chao1 diversity than multiple sclerosis patients. Patients carried roughly 5 TRBV segments more frequently than controls did, and TRBV5-6, TRBV5-1 and TRBV20-1 were among them.

The sequence was obtained from a girl aged 2-17 years with multiple sclerosis. The chain uses TRBV28 and TRBJ2-3; TRBD1 aligns across 10 bases. The sequenced sample was blood. The DNA for the CDR3 is TGTGCCAGCAGTTCGGGACAGGGGATCACAGATACGCAGTATTTT. It translates to CASSSGQGITDTQYF.